This T cell receptor beta chain was found in a study of post-analysis software for immune sequencing data. Study outcomes and limitations: For normalized Chao1 diversity, multiple sclerosis patients scored significantly lower than controls did. Patients had higher frequencies than controls of five TRBV segments, including TRBV5-6, TRBV5-1 and TRBV20-1.

Sequencing libraries made from TCR beta cDNA carried unique molecular identifiers. Starting from around 1 to 10 million T cells, the study yielded roughly 0.5 million cDNA molecules. A single record per CDR3 protein comes from TCRdb applying MiXCR to the PCR reads. The sample has about 770,000 distinct CDR3 sequences; more than 45% are singletons. CDR1 is SGDLS and CDR2 is YYNGEE in the germline V gene. With V trimmed by 0 bases and J by 11 bases, 8 bases remained unmatched. The length of the CDR3 is 15 residues. Turning to this clonotype: The target antigen is unknown.

The specimen was blood. The chain recombines TRBV9 with TRBJ2-5, with 12 bases that match TRBD1. The TCR originated in a girl aged 5 to 17 with multiple sclerosis. The CDR3, as DNA: TGTGCCAGCAGCGTAGAGGGACAGGGGGCGGATGAGCAGTACTTC. It codes for CASSVEGQGADEQYF.